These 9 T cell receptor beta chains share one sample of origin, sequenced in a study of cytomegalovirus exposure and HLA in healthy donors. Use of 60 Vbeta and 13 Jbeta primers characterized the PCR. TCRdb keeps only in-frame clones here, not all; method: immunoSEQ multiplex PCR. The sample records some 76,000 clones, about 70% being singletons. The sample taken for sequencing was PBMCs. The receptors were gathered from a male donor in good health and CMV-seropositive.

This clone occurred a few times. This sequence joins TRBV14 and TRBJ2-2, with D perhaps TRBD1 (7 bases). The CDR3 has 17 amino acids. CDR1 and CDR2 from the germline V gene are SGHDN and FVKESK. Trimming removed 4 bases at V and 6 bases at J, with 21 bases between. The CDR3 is CASSRAPDREVAGELFF. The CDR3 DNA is TGTGCCAGCAGCCGGGCCCCCGACAGGGAGGTTGCCGGGGAGCTGTTTTTT.

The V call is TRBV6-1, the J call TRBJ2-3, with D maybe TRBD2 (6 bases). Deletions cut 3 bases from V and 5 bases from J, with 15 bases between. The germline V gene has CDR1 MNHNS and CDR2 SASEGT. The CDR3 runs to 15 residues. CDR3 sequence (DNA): TGTGCCAGCAGTGACACCCGGGGGTTAGGAGATACGCAGTATTTT. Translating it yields CASSDTRGLGDTQYF.

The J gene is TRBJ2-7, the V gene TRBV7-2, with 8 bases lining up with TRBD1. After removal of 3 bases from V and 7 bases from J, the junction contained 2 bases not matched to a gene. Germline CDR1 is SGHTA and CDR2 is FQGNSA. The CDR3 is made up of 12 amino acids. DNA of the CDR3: TGTGCCAGCAGCTTGACAGGGGCAGAGCAGTACTTC. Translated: CASSLTGAEQYF.

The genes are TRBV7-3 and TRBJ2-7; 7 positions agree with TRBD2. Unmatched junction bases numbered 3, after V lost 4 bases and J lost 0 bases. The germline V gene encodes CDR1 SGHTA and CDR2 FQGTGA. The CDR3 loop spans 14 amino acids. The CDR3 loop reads CASSSSGSSYEQYF. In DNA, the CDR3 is TGTGCCAGCAGCTCTAGCGGAAGCTCCTACGAGCAGTACTTC.

This CDR3 reads CASSIRVGYYGYTF. CDR3 in DNA: TGTGCCAGTAGTATCAGGGTAGGGTACTATGGCTACACCTTC. The chain is built from TRBV19 and TRBJ1-2, with D maybe TRBD1 (5 bases). CDR3 length: 14 residues. Germline V gene data show CDR1 as LNHDA and CDR2 as SQIVND (reference sequence). V dropped 3 bases and J dropped 3 bases, with 11 bases sitting between them.

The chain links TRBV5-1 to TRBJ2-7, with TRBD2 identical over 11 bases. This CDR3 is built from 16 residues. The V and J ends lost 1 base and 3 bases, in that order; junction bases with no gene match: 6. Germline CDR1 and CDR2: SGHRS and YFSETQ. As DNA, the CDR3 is TGCGCCAGCAGCTTGCCCAATAGCGGGGGGGGCTACGAGCAGTACTTC. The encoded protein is CASSLPNSGGGYEQYF.

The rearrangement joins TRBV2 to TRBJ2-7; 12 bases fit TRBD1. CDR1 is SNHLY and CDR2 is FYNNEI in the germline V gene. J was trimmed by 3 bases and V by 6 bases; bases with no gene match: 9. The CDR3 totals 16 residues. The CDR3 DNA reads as TGTGCCAGCAGAGGACTCCGGGACAGGGGGCACTACGAGCAGTACTTC. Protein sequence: CASRGLRDRGHYEQYF. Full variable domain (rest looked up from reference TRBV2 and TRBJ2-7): EPEVTQTPSHQVTQMGQEVILRCVPISNHLYFYWYRQILGQKVEFLVSFYNNEISEKSEIFDDQFSVERPDGSNFTLKIRSTKLEDSAMYFCASRGLRDRGHYEQYFGPGTRLTVT.

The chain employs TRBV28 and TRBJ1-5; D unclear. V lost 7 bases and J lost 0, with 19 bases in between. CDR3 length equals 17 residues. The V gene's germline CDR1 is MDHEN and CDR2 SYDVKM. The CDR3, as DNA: TGTGCCAGCACCCTCGGGTACGGGGTGAATAGCAATCAGCCCCAGCATTTT. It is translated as CASTLGYGVNSNQPQHF.

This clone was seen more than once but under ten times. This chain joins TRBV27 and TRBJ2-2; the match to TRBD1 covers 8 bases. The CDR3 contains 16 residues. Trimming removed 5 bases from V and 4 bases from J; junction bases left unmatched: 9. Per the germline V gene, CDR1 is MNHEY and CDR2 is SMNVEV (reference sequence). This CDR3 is CASSHGQGYGTGELFF. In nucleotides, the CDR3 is TGTGCCAGCAGTCACGGACAGGGTTATGGCACCGGGGAGCTGTTTTTT.